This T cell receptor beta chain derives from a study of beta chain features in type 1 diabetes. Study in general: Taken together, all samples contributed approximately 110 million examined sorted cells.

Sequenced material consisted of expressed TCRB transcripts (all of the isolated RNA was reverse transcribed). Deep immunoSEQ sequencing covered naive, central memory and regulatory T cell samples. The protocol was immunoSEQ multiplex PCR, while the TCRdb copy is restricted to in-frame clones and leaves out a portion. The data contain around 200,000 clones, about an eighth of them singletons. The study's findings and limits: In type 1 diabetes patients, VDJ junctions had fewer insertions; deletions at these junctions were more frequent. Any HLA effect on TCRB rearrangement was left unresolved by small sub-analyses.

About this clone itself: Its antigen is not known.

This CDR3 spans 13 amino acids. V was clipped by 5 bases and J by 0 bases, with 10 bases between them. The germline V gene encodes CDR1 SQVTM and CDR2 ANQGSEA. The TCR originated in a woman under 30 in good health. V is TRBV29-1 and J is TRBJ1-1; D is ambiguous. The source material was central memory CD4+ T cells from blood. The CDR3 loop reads CSVSEQMNTEAFF. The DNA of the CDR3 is TGCAGCGTTTCCGAACAGATGAACACTGAAGCTTTCTTT.